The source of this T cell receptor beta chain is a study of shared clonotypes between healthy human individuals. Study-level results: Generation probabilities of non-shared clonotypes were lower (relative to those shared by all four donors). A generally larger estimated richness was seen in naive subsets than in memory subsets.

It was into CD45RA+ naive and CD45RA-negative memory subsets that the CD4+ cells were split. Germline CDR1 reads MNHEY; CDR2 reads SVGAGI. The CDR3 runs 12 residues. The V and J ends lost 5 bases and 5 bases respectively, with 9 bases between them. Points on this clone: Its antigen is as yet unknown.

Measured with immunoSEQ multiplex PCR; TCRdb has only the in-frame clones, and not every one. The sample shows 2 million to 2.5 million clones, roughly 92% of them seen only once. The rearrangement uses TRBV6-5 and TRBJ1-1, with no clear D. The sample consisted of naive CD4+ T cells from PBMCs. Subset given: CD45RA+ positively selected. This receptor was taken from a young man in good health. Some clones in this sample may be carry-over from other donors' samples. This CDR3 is CASSKRGTEAFF. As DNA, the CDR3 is TGTGCCAGCAGTAAGAGAGGAACTGAAGCTTTCTTT.